The 31 T cell receptor beta chains given below trace back to one sample, sequenced in a study of T cell responses to AZD1222 COVID-19 vaccine. Clones were read by immunoSEQ multiplex PCR, and TCRdb kept only the in-frame ones, dropping some. The table has approximately 130,000 clones, roughly 86% seen once; the top ten hold 2.5% to 3.5%. This sample comprised peripheral blood, obtained 28 days after the second AZD1222 dose. These TCRs come from an adult who received the AZD1222 COVID-19 vaccine.

The J gene is TRBJ2-1, the V gene TRBV11-2; D not certain. This CDR3 region has 13 residues. Germline V gives CDR1 SGHAT, CDR2 FQNNGV. V lost 1 base to trimming and J lost 7 bases, with 8 bases between them. The CDR3 sequence is CASSLGLGNEQFF. Here the CDR3 DNA reads TGTGCCAGCAGCTTAGGCTTGGGTAATGAGCAGTTCTTC.

This clone has only a few counts. The chain links TRBV2 to TRBJ1-2; the D is unclear. Germline assignment: CDR1 SNHLY and CDR2 FYNNEI. This CDR3 is built from 12 residues. With 2 bases removed from V and 4 bases from J, the gap between germline ends came to 5 bases. The CDR3 spells CASSETSYGYTF. The DNA of the CDR3 is TGTGCCAGCAGTGAAACCAGCTATGGCTACACCTTC.

The CDR3 region is CSAQNQETQYF. The DNA for the CDR3 is TGCAGTGCTCAGAACCAAGAGACCCAGTACTTC. V usage is TRBV20-1 and J usage is TRBJ2-5; no clear D. The CDR3 extends over 11 amino acids. Germline V CDR1 and CDR2: DFQATT, SNEGSKA (reference sequence). V was pared by 5 bases and J by 0 bases, with 4 bases between.

The chain joins TRBV30 to TRBJ2-7; tentatively, D is TRBD1 (5 bases). Germline V gene sequence: CDR1 GTSNPN, CDR2 SVGIG (reference sequence). Trimming shortened V by 3 bases and J by 1 base, and 13 bases separated the two germline ends. This CDR3 contains 14 residues. This CDR3 is CAWSLDSLSYEQYF. DNA of the CDR3: TGTGCCTGGAGCCTAGACAGCCTATCCTACGAGCAGTACTTC.

V gene TRBV14 combines with J gene TRBJ1-3; unclear D gene. The CDR3 has 16 amino acids. CDR1 SGHDN and CDR2 FVKESK come from the germline V gene. V was cut by 3 bases and J by 2 bases, with 14 bases left in between. The CDR3 DNA follows: TGTGCCAGCAGCCATTGGCAGCCGATCGCTGGAAACACCATATATTTT. Amino acid sequence: CASSHWQPIAGNTIYF.

V usage is TRBV6-2 or TRBV6-3 and J usage is TRBJ1-6; D may be TRBD1 (6 bases). CDR1 MNHEY and CDR2 SVGEGT come from the germline V gene. The CDR3 totals 14 residues. Trimming pared 4 bases from V and 10 bases from J, leaving 14 bases between. CDR3 residues: CASSSGTLNSPLHF. The CDR3 DNA reads TGTGCCAGCAGTTCCGGGACATTGAACTCACCCCTCCACTTT.

This rearrangement joins TRBV9 to TRBJ2-2; tentative D call: TRBD2 (5 bases). Germline-derived CDR1 and CDR2 are SGDLS and YYNGEE. There are 14 residues in the CDR3. Trimming removed 0 bases from V and 7 bases from J, with 10 bases in between. CDR3 in amino acids: CASSVVDGNGELFF. The CDR3, as DNA: TGTGCCAGCAGCGTAGTGGACGGGAACGGGGAGCTGTTTTTT.

The chain employs TRBV6-1 and TRBJ1-6, with D uncertain. The germline CDR1 and CDR2 sequences are MNHNS and SASEGT. V dropped 4 bases and J dropped 0 bases, with 13 bases sitting between them. The CDR3 has 17 residues. CDR3 sequence (DNA): TGTGCCAGCAGTGGAGCGGGTCAAAGCTCCTATAATTCACCCCTCCACTTT. Protein sequence: CASSGAGQSSYNSPLHF.

The rearrangement uses TRBV9 and TRBJ1-5; D is unresolved. The ends were cut back, 3 bases at V and 3 bases at J, with 10 bases in the middle. This CDR3 has 14 amino acids. Germline V gene data show CDR1 as SGDLS and CDR2 as YYNGEE. CDR3 in amino acids: CASSGPGSNQPQHF. Written as DNA, the CDR3 is TGTGCCAGCAGCGGACCGGGGTCCAATCAGCCCCAGCATTTT.

The chain employs TRBV6-6 and TRBJ2-5; 7 positions match TRBD1. This CDR3 comprises 14 residues. Trimming cost V 5 bases and J 5 bases; bases outside gene matches: 8. The germline V gene has CDR1 MNHNY and CDR2 SVGAGI (reference sequence). As DNA, the CDR3 is TGTGCCAGCAGTCCAACAGGGGTGGCGGAGACCCAGTACTTC. It codes for CASSPTGVAETQYF.

The chain combines TRBV11-1 with TRBJ2-2; the match to TRBD1 covers 7 bases. The J segment lost 0 bases and the V segment lost 5 bases, leaving 3 bases of the junction unmatched. The CDR3 contains 15 residues. Germline lookup yields CDR1 SGHAT and CDR2 FQDESV (reference sequence). CDR3 amino acids: CASSRDRANTGELFF. The DNA for the CDR3 is TGTGCCAGCAGCCGTGACAGGGCGAACACCGGGGAGCTGTTTTTT.

The chain carries TRBV6-2 or TRBV6-3 and TRBJ2-3, with 12 bases matching TRBD2. Germline assignment: CDR1 MNHEY and CDR2 SVGEGT. With V trimmed by 6 bases and J by 0 bases, 16 bases remained unmatched. The CDR3 has 20 residues. The chain's CDR3 is CASSLGPWTSGVSSTDTQYF. DNA for the CDR3: TGTGCCAGCAGCTTAGGCCCTTGGACTAGCGGGGTCTCTAGCACAGATACGCAGTATTTT.

This clone was seen repeatedly, ten times or more. The chain combines TRBV5-1 with TRBJ2-1, with 11 bases lining up with TRBD2. CDR1 is SGHRS and CDR2 is YFSETQ in the germline V gene. J was trimmed by 12 bases and V by 1 base; bases with no gene match: 9. This CDR3 spans 15 amino acids. The CDR3 spells CASSLISGGALWQFF. The CDR3 region has the DNA TGCGCCAGCAGCTTGATTAGCGGGGGGGCCCTGTGGCAGTTCTTC. Full variable domain (outside the CDR3, taken from reference TRBV5-1 and TRBJ2-1): KAGVTQTPRYLIKTRGQQVTLSCSPISGHRSVSWYQQTPGQGLQFLFEYFSETQRNKGNFPGRFSGRQFSNSRSEMNVSTLELGDSALYLCASSLISGGALWQFFGPGTRLTVL.

This clone was observed a single time. J is TRBJ2-5 and V is TRBV9; tentatively, D is TRBD1 (7 bases). With 5 bases removed from V and 7 bases from J, the gap between germline ends came to 18 bases. CDR1 is SGDLS and CDR2 is YYNGEE in the germline V gene. This CDR3 has 14 residues. The CDR3, as DNA: TGTGCCAGCAGTTTCCAGGGGGGAAGGGGGACCCAGTACTTC. Protein product: CASSFQGGRGTQYF. Complete variable domain (other parts from reference TRBV9 and TRBJ2-5): DSGVTQTPKHLITATGQRVTLRCSPRSGDLSVYWYQQSLDQGLQFLIQYYNGEERAKGNILERFSAQQFPDLHSELNLSSLELGDSALYFCASSFQGGRGTQYFGPGTRLLVL.

The V gene is TRBV19, the J gene TRBJ1-1; 7 bases line up with TRBD1. V dropped 5 bases and J dropped 4; count of bases not matched to a gene: 7. CDR1 and CDR2 from the germline V gene are LNHDA and SQIVND (reference sequence). The CDR3 has 14 residues. The DNA of the CDR3 is TGTGCCAGTAGTTCCCTTAGACAGGGCACTGAAGCTTTCTTT. This codes for CASSSLRQGTEAFF.

Worth noting for this clone: The junction departs from the called germline gene at one end, perhaps through a read error. V is TRBV29-1 and J is TRBJ2-7, with TRBD2 as a possible D gene (6 bases). Looked up from germline, CDR1 is SQVTM and CDR2 is ANQGSEA. The CDR3 contains 15 residues. The CDR3 DNA follows: TGCAGCGTTCAAGAAACAGGAGGGTTCTCCTACGAGCAGTACTTC. Its protein product is CSVQETGGFSYEQYF.

The V call is TRBV6-4, the J call TRBJ1-5; no clear D gene. The germline V gene has CDR1 MRHNA and CDR2 SNTAGT. This CDR3 region has 13 residues. The V end was cut by 6 bases, the J end by 4 bases, with 10 bases between. This CDR3 reads CASSEDGNQPQHF. In DNA form, the CDR3 reads TGTGCCAGCAGCGAGGACGGGAATCAGCCCCAGCATTTT.

This clone showed up just once. The chain links TRBV9 to TRBJ1-1, with D possibly being TRBD1 (5 bases). The V end was cut by 0 bases, the J end by 1 base, with 7 bases between. The CDR3 is made up of 14 amino acids. CDR1 and CDR2 (germline): SGDLS, YYNGEE. The DNA of the CDR3 is TGTGCCAGCAGCGTAGAGACAGCGAACACTGAAGCTTTCTTT. Its protein is CASSVETANTEAFF.

This chain joins TRBV2 and TRBJ1-3; 7 bases match TRBD1. The length of the CDR3 is 15 residues. V dropped 2 bases and J dropped 8; count of bases not matched to a gene: 9. Germline V gene data show CDR1 as SNHLY and CDR2 as FYNNEI. CDR3 protein: CASSELSGGGDTIYF. The CDR3 region has the DNA TGTGCCAGCAGTGAACTCTCTGGAGGGGGCGACACCATATATTTT.

V usage is TRBV19 and J usage is TRBJ1-2; possible D gene TRBD1, 5 bases. Germline loops: CDR1 LNHDA, CDR2 SQIVND (reference sequence). This CDR3 is built from 14 residues. V lost 7 bases and J 4 bases, leaving 16 bases between the germline ends. The CDR3 nucleotides read TGTGCCAGTACCCCGGGGCACCACCTCTATGGCTACACCTTC. Its protein product is CASTPGHHLYGYTF. Full variable domain (rest looked up from reference TRBV19 and TRBJ1-2): DGGITQSPKYLFRKEGQNVTLSCEQNLNHDAMYWYRQDPGQGLRLIYYSQIVNDFQKGDIAEGYSVSREKKESFPLTVTSAQKNPTAFYLCASTPGHHLYGYTFGSGTRLTVV.

This chain uses TRBV19 with TRBJ1-2; tentatively, D is TRBD1 (5 bases). CDR3 length: 14 amino acids. The V end was cut by 3 bases, the J end by 6 bases, with 14 bases between. CDR1 is LNHDA, CDR2 SQIVND, per germline (reference sequence). The DNA for the CDR3 is TGTGCCAGTAGTATTACGGGGCCGGGCAATGGCTACACCTTC. Protein sequence: CASSITGPGNGYTF.

This chain links TRBV12-5 with TRBJ2-1; no definite D call. The V gene's germline CDR1 is LGHNT and CDR2 FRNRAP. V was shortened by 7 bases and J by 4 bases, with 5 bases between the two germline ends. This CDR3 has 11 residues. The CDR3 DNA is TGTGCTAGTGCCCAATACAATGAGCAGTTCTTC. Translation gives CASAQYNEQFF.

The V and J genes are TRBV5-8 and TRBJ2-7; D not resolved. The CDR3 length is 12 residues. In germline, CDR1 is SGHTS, CDR2 YDEGEE. V shed 3 bases and J shed 9 bases, with 13 bases lying between them. The CDR3 loop is CASSSSSSWQYF. In nucleotides, the CDR3 is TGTGCCAGCAGCTCTTCGTCCTCCTGGCAGTACTTC.

The rearrangement joins TRBV7-2 to TRBJ2-7; tentatively, D is TRBD1 (6 bases). In germline, CDR1 is SGHTA, CDR2 FQGNSA. V lost 5 bases, J lost 1 base, and 12 bases lay in between. CDR3 size: 14 residues. The CDR3 is CASSPRTASYEQYF. CDR3 nucleotides: TGTGCCAGCAGCCCCCGGACAGCTTCCTACGAGCAGTACTTC.

The chain recombines TRBV28 with TRBJ2-7, with 8 bases lining up with TRBD2. The CDR3 is 13 amino acids. V shed 2 bases, J shed 7 bases, and the junction held 4 bases outside the gene matches. CDR1 MDHEN and CDR2 SYDVKM come from the germline V gene. The CDR3 DNA sequence: TGTGCCAGCAGTTTAGATCCGGGGGGGGAGCAGTACTTC. This gives the protein CASSLDPGGEQYF. The whole variable domain, filled in from reference TRBV28 and TRBJ2-7, reads DVKVTQSSRYLVKRTGEKVFLECVQDMDHENMFWYRQDPGLGLRLIYFSYDVKMKEKGDIPEGYSVSREKKERFSLILESASTNQTSMYLCASSLDPGGEQYFGPGTRLTVT.

The J gene is TRBJ1-5, the V gene TRBV30; the D gene is possibly TRBD1 (6 bases). In germline, CDR1 is GTSNPN, CDR2 SVGIG (reference sequence). Deletions cut 1 base from V and 4 bases from J, with 8 bases between. The CDR3 runs to 13 residues. CDR3 in amino acids: CAWSAGQNQPQHF. The CDR3, as DNA: TGTGCCTGGAGTGCCGGACAGAATCAGCCCCAGCATTTT.

As for this clone: The same CDR3 also results from other DNA sequences found in this sample. The chain recombines TRBV5-1 with TRBJ1-4; no definite D call. The V end was cut by 3 bases, the J end by 0 bases, with 12 bases between. The CDR3 length is 16 residues. The germline CDR1 and CDR2 sequences are SGHRS and YFSETQ. The CDR3 is CASSSTGQTTNEKLFF. The CDR3 DNA is TGCGCCAGCAGCTCCACTGGGCAAACAACTAATGAAAAACTGTTTTTT.

CDR3 coding DNA: TGTGCCACCAGTGATTTGGCCGGACAGGGGAGAGAGACCCAGTACTTC. Translation: CATSDLAGQGRETQYF. The chain recombines TRBV24-1 with TRBJ2-5; 9 nucleotides align to TRBD1. Germline values: CDR1 KGHDR, CDR2 SFDVKD. V dropped 0 bases and J dropped 4; count of bases not matched to a gene: 5. The CDR3 contains 16 residues.

This clone was detected once. The genes are TRBV19 and TRBJ1-2, with TRBD1 identical over 9 bases. Germline CDR1 LNHDA, CDR2 SQIVND (reference sequence). The CDR3 has 13 amino acids. V trimming: 7 bases; J trimming: 7 bases; junction bases outside the gene matches: 7. The CDR3 here is CASKGQGTGGYTF. CDR3 DNA sequence: TGTGCCAGTAAGGGACAGGGCACGGGTGGCTACACCTTC.

The V call is TRBV5-1, the J call TRBJ1-1, with a possible D match to TRBD1 (5 bases). In germline, CDR1 is SGHRS, CDR2 YFSETQ. V was cut by 6 bases and J by 4 bases, with 13 bases left in between. The CDR3 totals 13 residues. Here the CDR3 DNA reads TGCGCCAGCAAGGCCAGGGTGAGCACTGAAGCTTTCTTT. This sequence encodes CASKARVSTEAFF.

This rearrangement joins TRBV6-5 to TRBJ1-3; possibly TRBD1 for D (5 bases). V was shortened by 7 bases and J by 4 bases, with 14 bases between the two germline ends. CDR3 length equals 14 residues. Per the germline V gene, CDR1 is MNHEY and CDR2 is SVGAGI. CDR3 bases: TGTGCCAGCATTAAGACGGGGGTGGGAAACACCATATATTTT. This translates into CASIKTGVGNTIYF.